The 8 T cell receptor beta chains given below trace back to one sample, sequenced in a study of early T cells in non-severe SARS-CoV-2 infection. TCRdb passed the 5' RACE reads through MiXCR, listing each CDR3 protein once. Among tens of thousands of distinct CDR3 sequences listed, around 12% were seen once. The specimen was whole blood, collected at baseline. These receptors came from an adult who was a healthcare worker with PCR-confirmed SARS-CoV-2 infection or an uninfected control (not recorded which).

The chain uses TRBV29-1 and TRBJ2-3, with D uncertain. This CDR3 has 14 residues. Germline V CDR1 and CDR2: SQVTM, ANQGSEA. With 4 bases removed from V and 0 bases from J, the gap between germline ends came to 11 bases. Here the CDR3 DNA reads TGCAGCGTTGTGATAGCAACTAGCACAGATACGCAGTATTTT. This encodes CSVVIATSTDTQYF.

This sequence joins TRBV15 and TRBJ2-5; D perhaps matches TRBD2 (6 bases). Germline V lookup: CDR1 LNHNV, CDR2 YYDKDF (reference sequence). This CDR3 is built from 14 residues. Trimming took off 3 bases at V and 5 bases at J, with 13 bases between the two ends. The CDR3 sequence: CATSRSLGGETQYF. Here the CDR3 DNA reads TGTGCCACCAGCAGGTCACTCGGAGGGGAGACCCAGTACTTC.

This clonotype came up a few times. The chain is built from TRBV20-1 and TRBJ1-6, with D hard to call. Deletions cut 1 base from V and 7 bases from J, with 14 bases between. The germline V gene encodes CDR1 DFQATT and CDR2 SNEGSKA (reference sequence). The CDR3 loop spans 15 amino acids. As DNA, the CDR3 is TGCAGTGCTAGAGTGCAAGACATATCGAATTCACCCCTCCACTTT. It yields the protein CSARVQDISNSPLHF.

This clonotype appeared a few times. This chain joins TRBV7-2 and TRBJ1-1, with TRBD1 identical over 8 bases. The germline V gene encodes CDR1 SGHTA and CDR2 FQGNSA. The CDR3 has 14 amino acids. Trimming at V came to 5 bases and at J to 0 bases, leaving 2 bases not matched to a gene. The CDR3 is CASSRDRMNTEAFF. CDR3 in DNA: TGTGCCAGCAGCCGGGACAGGATGAACACTGAAGCTTTCTTT. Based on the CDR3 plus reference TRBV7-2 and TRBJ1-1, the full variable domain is GAGVSQSPSNKVTEKGKDVELRCDPISGHTALYWYRQSLGQGLEFLIYFQGNSAPDKSGLPSDRFSAERTGGSVSTLTIQRTQQEDSAVYLCASSRDRMNTEAFFGQGTRLTVV.

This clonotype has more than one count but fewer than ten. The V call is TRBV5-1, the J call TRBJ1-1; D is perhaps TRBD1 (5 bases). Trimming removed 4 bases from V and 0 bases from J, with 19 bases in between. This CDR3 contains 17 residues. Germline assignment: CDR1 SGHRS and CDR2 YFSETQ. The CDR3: CASSPLVLSGLNTEAFF. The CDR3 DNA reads TGCGCCAGCAGCCCGCTGGTCCTCTCGGGGCTGAACACTGAAGCTTTCTTT.

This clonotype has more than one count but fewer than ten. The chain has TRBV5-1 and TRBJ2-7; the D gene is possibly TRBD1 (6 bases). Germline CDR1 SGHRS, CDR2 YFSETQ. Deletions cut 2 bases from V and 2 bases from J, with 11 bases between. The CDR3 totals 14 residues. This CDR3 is CASSFEGVPYEQYF. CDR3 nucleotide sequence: TGCGCCAGCAGCTTTGAGGGGGTGCCCTACGAGCAGTACTTC.

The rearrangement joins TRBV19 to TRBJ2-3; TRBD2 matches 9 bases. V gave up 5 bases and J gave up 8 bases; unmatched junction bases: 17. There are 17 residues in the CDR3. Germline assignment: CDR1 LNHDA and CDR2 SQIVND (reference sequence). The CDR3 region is CASSFASSSGVHGTQYF. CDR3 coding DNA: TGTGCCAGTAGTTTCGCCTCATCTAGCGGGGTCCATGGTACGCAGTATTTT. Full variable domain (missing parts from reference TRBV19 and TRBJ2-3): DGGITQSPKYLFRKEGQNVTLSCEQNLNHDAMYWYRQDPGQGLRLIYYSQIVNDFQKGDIAEGYSVSREKKESFPLTVTSAQKNPTAFYLCASSFASSSGVHGTQYFGPGTRLTVL.

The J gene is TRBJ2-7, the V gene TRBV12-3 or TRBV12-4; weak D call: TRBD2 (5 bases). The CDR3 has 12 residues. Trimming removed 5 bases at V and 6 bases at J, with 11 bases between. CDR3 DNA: TGTGCCAGCAGTCTCGGACTGGGCGAGCAGTACTTC. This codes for CASSLGLGEQYF.